The 9 T cell receptor beta chains presented below share a single source sample, sequenced in a study of cytomegalovirus exposure and HLA in healthy donors. Here immunoSEQ multiplex PCR was the method, and the copy in TCRdb shows in-frame clones only, minus some. The sample yields approximately 88,000 clones, about 95% seen once. Sequencing was done on a sample of PBMCs. Receptors originate from a woman between 18 and 29 years old in good health and CMV-seronegative.

This clone was detected only once. The chain carries TRBV5-1 and TRBJ2-7, with 9 bases that match TRBD2. CDR3 size: 15 residues. The V and J ends lost 4 bases and 7 bases, in that order; junction bases with no gene match: 12. Germline V gene sequence: CDR1 SGHRS, CDR2 YFSETQ. The CDR3 is CASSQSGTSLREQYF. DNA of the CDR3: TGCGCCAGCAGCCAATCCGGGACTAGCCTACGGGAGCAGTACTTC.

The V gene is TRBV4-1, the J gene TRBJ2-7, with D possibly TRBD2 on 6 matching bases. Germline V CDR1 and CDR2: MGHRA, YSYEKL. The CDR3 has 17 residues. The V end was cut by 0 bases, the J end by 1 base, with 16 bases between. As DNA, the CDR3 is TGCGCCAGCAGCCAAGAGGGGGGACGCTCGGGATCCTACGAGCAGTACTTC. Translation gives CASSQEGGRSGSYEQYF.

The chain couples TRBV15 to TRBJ2-7; tentative D call: TRBD2 (5 bases). The V gene's germline CDR1 is LNHNV and CDR2 YYDKDF (reference sequence). Trimming removed 3 bases from V and 3 bases from J, with 6 bases in between. CDR3 length: 12 residues. The CDR3 reads CATSRDFYEQYF. In DNA, the CDR3 is TGTGCCACCAGCAGGGACTTCTACGAGCAGTACTTC.

V usage is TRBV27 and J usage is TRBJ2-7; 9 nucleotides align to TRBD2. In germline, CDR1 is MNHEY, CDR2 SMNVEV (reference sequence). Germline trimming cut 8 bases from V and 2 bases from J; bases unmatched to any gene: 4. The CDR3 is made up of 13 amino acids. This chain's CDR3 is CASRLAEPYEQYF. The CDR3 DNA reads as TGTGCCAGCCGACTAGCGGAGCCCTACGAGCAGTACTTC.

The chain uses TRBV27 and TRBJ1-1; 9 nucleotides align to TRBD1. CDR1 is MNHEY, CDR2 SMNVEV, per germline (reference sequence). CDR3 length: 16 residues. V lost 6 bases and J lost 2; bases outside the gene matches: 10. CDR3: CASRSPGTGYNTEAFF. In DNA, the CDR3 is TGTGCCAGCAGAAGTCCCGGGACAGGGTATAACACTGAAGCTTTCTTT.

The chain has TRBV18 and TRBJ1-5; D perhaps matches TRBD1 (5 bases). Germline assignment: CDR1 KGHSH and CDR2 LQKENI. Between the trimmed V and J ends, which lost 1 base and 2 bases, there was a span of 18 bases. This CDR3 has 18 amino acids. CDR3 DNA sequence: TGTGCCAGCTCACCACGGGCAGGGCCTGCCGCCGGCAATCAGCCCCAGCATTTT. Residues: CASSPRAGPAAGNQPQHF.

The rearrangement links TRBV19 to TRBJ2-1; D possibly corresponds to TRBD1 (8 bases). The V gene's germline CDR1 is LNHDA and CDR2 SQIVND (reference sequence). The length of the CDR3 is 15 residues. V was cut by 10 bases and J by 0 bases, with 16 bases left in between. CDR3: CATNRGGSSYNEQFF. CDR3 in DNA: TGTGCCACCAACAGGGGGGGGAGCTCCTACAATGAGCAGTTCTTC.

The chain has TRBV11-2 and TRBJ2-5; D may be TRBD2 (5 bases). Trimming left V 4 bases short and J 4 bases short, with 16 bases between. The CDR3 has 15 amino acids. The V gene's germline CDR1 is SGHAT and CDR2 FQNNGV. The CDR3 reads CASSSLGSTGETQYF. CDR3 nucleotide sequence: TGTGCCAGCAGCTCTCTTGGGAGTACTGGAGAGACCCAGTACTTC.

The genes are TRBV7-8 and TRBJ1-6; no clear D gene. The V and J ends lost 2 bases and 1 base respectively, with 9 bases between them. CDR1 and CDR2 (germline): SGHVS, FQNEAQ. The CDR3 is made up of 16 amino acids. The CDR3 reads CASSLNSESYNSPLHF. The CDR3 DNA sequence: TGTGCCAGCAGCTTAAATTCGGAGTCCTATAATTCACCCCTCCACTTT.